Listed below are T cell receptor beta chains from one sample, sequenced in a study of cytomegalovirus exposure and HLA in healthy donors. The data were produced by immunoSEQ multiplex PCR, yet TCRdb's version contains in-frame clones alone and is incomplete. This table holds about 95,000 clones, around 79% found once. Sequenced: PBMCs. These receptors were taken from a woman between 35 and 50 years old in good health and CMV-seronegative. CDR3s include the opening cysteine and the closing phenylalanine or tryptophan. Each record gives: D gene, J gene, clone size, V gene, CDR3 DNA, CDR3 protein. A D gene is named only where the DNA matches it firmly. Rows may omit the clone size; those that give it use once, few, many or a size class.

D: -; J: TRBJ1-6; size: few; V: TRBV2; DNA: TGTGCCAGCAGTGAAGGCCCGGGGGGACATTCACCCCTCCACTTT; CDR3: CASSEGPGGHSPLHF
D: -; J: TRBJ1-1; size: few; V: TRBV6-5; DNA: TGTGCCAGCAGTTACTCTTCCGGGACTTTTCGAGCTTTCTTT; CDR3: CASSYSSGTFRAFF
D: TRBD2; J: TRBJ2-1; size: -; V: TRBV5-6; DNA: TGTGCCAGCAGCTCTAAAGACTCCGGGACTAGGAGCGGGGATGAGCAGTTCTTC; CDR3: CASSSKDSGTRSGDEQFF
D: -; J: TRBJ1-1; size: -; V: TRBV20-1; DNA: TGCAGTGCTAGGACATCTGAAGCTTTCTTT; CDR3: CSARTSEAFF
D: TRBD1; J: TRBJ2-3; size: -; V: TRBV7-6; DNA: TGTGCCAGCAGCTTCGGGACAGGCACAGATACGCAGTATTTT; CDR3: CASSFGTGTDTQYF
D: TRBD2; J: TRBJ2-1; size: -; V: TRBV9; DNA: TGTGCCAGCAGCGTAGCTAGCGGGGCGTGGAATGAGCAGTTCTTC; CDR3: CASSVASGAWNEQFF
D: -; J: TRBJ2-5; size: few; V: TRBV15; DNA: TGTGCCACCAGCAGGACAGGAAGGCCACGACAAGAGACCCAGTACTTC; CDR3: CATSRTGRPRQETQYF
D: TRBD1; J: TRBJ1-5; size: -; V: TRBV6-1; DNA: TGTGCCAGCAACCGCGGACAGGGGAATCAGCCCCAGCATTTT; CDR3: CASNRGQGNQPQHF
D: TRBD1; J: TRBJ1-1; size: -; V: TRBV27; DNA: TGTGCCAGCAGTTTCCGCACAGGGGGCCTGGGCACTGAAGCTTTCTTT; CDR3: CASSFRTGGLGTEAFF
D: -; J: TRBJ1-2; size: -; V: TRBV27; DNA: TGTGCCAGCAGTTCCAACAGGCCTGCGACCTATGGCTACACCTTC; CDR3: CASSSNRPATYGYTF
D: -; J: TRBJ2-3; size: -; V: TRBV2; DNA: TGTGCCATCAAAGAGCCCGATACGCAGTATTTT; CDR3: CAIKEPDTQYF
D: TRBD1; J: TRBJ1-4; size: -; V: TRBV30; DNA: TGTGCCTGGAGTGTACTTTTCGGGACAGGGGACACTAATGAAAAACTGTTTTTT; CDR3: CAWSVLFGTGDTNEKLFF
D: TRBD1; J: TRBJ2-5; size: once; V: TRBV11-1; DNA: TGTGCCAGCAGCTCCGGACAGGGGAACCAAGAGACCCAGTACTTC; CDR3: CASSSGQGNQETQYF
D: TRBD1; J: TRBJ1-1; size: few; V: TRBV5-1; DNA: TGCGCCAGCAGCTTGGGGCCAGGGGGCGCCTCTGAAGCTTTCTTT; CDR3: CASSLGPGGASEAFF
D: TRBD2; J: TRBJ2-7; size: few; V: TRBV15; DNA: TGTGCCACCAGCCCTAGGGCGGGGGACTACGAGCAGTACTTC; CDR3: CATSPRAGDYEQYF
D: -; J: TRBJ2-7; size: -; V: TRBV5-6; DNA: TGTGCCAGCAGCTTGGGCAGTCTCTCCTACGAGCAGTACTTC; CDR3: CASSLGSLSYEQYF
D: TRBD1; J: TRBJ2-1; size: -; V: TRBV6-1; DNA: TGTGCCAGCAGCCGACAGGGGCCGGAGAATGAGCAGTTCTTC; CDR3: CASSRQGPENEQFF
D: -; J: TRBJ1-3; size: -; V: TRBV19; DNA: TGTGCCACCGGCGCAGGGTCAAACACCATATATTTT; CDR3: CATGAGSNTIYF
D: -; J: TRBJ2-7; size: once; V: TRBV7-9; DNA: TGTGCCAGCCAACCTGACACGCCGCCCTACGAGCAGTACTTC; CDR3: CASQPDTPPYEQYF
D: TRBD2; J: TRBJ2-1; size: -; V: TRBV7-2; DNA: TGTGCCAGCAGCTTTGGCGGGGGCTACAATGAGCAGTTCTTC; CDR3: CASSFGGGYNEQFF
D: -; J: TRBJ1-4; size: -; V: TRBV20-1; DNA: TGCAGTGCCATAGATGAAAAACTGTTTTTT; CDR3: CSAIDEKLFF
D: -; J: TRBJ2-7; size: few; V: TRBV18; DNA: TGTGCCAGCTCACCGAGCAGGGAAAACGAGCAGTACTTC; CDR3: CASSPSRENEQYF
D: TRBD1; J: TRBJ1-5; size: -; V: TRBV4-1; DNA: TGCGCCAGCAGCCAAAGTGGGACAGGGGTAAATCAGCCCCAGCATTTT; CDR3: CASSQSGTGVNQPQHF
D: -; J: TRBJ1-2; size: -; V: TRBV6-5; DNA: TGTGCCAGCAGTTACGGAGGGATCTATGGCTACACCTTC; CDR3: CASSYGGIYGYTF
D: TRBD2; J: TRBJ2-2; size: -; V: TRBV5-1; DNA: TGCGCCAGCAGCTTGCTCAGCGGGGGCTACACCGGGGAGCTGTTTTTT; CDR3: CASSLLSGGYTGELFF
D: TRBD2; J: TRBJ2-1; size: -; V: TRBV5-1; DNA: TGCGCCAGCAGTCCAAGCGGGGGGGGGTTCTACAATGAGCAGTTCTTC; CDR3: CASSPSGGGFYNEQFF
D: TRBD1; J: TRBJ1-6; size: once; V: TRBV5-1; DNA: TGCGCCAGCAGCGAGGGACAGGGCCTTTCACCCCTCCACTTT; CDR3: CASSEGQGLSPLHF
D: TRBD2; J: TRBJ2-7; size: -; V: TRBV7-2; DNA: TGTGCCAGCAGCTCCCAACTTGGGACTAGCCTAACCTACGAGCAGTACTTC; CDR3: CASSSQLGTSLTYEQYF
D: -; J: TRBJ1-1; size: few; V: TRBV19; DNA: TGTGCCAGTAGGAAGGACAGTATGAACACTGAAGCTTTCTTT; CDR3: CASRKDSMNTEAFF
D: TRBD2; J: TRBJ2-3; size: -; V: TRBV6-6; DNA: TGTGCCAGCAGTTACCTAGCGGGGGTGGCAGATACGCAGTATTTT; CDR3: CASSYLAGVADTQYF
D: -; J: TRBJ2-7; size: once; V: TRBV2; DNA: TGTGCCAGCAGCGACCCCGAGATGGCAGGGATGACCTACGAGCAGTACTTC; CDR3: CASSDPEMAGMTYEQYF
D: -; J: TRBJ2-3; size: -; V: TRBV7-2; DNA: TGTGCCAGCAGCTTCCTCTTAGATACGCAGTATTTT; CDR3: CASSFLLDTQYF
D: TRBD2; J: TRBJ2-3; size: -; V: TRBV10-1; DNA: TGCGCCAGCAGTGAGTCGAGGGTAGCGGGGGGGCCAGATACGCAGTATTTT; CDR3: CASSESRVAGGPDTQYF
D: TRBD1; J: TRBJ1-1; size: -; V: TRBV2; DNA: TGTGCCAGCAGTGAGGGGGGGACAGGGAACACTGAAGCTTTCTTT; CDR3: CASSEGGTGNTEAFF
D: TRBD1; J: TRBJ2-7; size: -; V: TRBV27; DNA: TGTGCCAGCAGTCTACGACAGGGGACCACCTACGAGCAGTACTTC; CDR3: CASSLRQGTTYEQYF
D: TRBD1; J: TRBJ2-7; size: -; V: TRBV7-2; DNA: TGTGCCACCGGGACAGGGTTCAACGAGCAGTACTTC; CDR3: CATGTGFNEQYF
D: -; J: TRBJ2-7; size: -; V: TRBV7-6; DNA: TGTGCCAGCAGCTTACAGGGGTACGAGCAGTACTTC; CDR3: CASSLQGYEQYF
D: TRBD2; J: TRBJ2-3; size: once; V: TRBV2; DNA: TGTGCCAGCAGTAAGGGACTAGCGGGGTCGGGGGATACGCAGTATTTT; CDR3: CASSKGLAGSGDTQYF
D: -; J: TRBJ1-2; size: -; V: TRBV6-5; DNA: TGTGCCAGCAGTTACTCGATCCCAGGCCCCTATGGCTACACCTTC; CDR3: CASSYSIPGPYGYTF
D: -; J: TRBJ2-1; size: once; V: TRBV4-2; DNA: TGTGCCAGCAGCCAAGGGCCGGGCGGGGAGCCGTACAATGAGCAGTTCTTC; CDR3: CASSQGPGGEPYNEQFF
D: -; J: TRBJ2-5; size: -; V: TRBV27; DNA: TGTGCCAGCAGTTTATTGATGGGGGAGGATCAGCAGTACTTC; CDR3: CASSLLMGEDQQYF
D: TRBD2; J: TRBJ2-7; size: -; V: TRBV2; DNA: TGTGCCAGCAGTGAAGCCGTAGCGGGGGGGTACGAGCAGTACTTC; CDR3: CASSEAVAGGYEQYF
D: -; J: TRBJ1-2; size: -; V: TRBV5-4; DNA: TGTGCCAGCAGTTCGGGGGGGCGCGGGGGCTATGGCTACACCTTC; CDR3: CASSSGGRGGYGYTF
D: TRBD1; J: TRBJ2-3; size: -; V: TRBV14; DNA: TGTGCCAGCAGCCCAGGTTCCGGGACAGGGAGGTGGGATACGCAGTATTTT; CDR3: CASSPGSGTGRWDTQYF
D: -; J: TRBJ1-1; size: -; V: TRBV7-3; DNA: TGTGCCAGCAGGCGACAGCTAAACACTGAAGCTTTCTTT; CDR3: CASRRQLNTEAFF
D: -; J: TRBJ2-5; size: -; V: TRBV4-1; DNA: TGCGCCAGCAGCCCCTTCTTTAGGGGGGGAGAGACCCAGTACTTC; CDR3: CASSPFFRGGETQYF
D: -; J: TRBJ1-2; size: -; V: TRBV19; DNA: TGTGCCAGTAGACAGGGTCCCAACTATGGCTACACCTTC; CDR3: CASRQGPNYGYTF
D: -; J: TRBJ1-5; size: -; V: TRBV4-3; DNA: TGCGCCAGCAGCCAAGATTCTGCCGGGGATCAGCCCCAGCATTTT; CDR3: CASSQDSAGDQPQHF
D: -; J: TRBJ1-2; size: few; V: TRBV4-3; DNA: TGCGCCAGCAGCCCCGCACGGGGGGAAGGCTATGGCTACACCTTC; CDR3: CASSPARGEGYGYTF
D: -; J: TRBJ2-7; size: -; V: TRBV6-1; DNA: TGTGCCAGCAGCCAGGACAGATTCCTCTACGAGCAGTACTTC; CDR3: CASSQDRFLYEQYF
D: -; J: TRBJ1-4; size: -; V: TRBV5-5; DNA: TGTGCCAGCAGCTTAATGCAGGTTAATGAAAAACTGTTTTTT; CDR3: CASSLMQVNEKLFF
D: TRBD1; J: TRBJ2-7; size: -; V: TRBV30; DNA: TGTGCCTGGAGTTCGGGACAGGGTACCTACGAGCAGTACTTC; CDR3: CAWSSGQGTYEQYF
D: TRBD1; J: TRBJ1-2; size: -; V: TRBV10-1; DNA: TGCGCCAGCAGCGGCGGGACAGGGACTGGCTACACCTTC; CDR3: CASSGGTGTGYTF
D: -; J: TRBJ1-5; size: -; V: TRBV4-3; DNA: TGCGCCAGCAGCCAAGATCATAGACAGGCAGGTCAGCCCCAGCATTTT; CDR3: CASSQDHRQAGQPQHF
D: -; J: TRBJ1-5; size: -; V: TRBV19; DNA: TGTGCCAGTAGTATGCGGACAGTAAATAGCAATCAGCCCCAGCATTTT; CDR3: CASSMRTVNSNQPQHF
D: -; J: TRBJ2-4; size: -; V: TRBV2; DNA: TGTGCCAGCAATACCAGGGAAAAAAACATTCAGTACTTC; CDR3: CASNTREKNIQYF
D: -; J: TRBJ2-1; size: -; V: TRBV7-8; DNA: TGTGCCAGCAGCTTATCGCCCGGTGGAGGGATTGCCTACAATGAGCAGTTCTTC; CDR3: CASSLSPGGGIAYNEQFF
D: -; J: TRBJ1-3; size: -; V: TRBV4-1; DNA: TGCGCCAGCAGCCAACGTCTAAGTACAGGGGGAAACACCATATATTTT; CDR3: CASSQRLSTGGNTIYF
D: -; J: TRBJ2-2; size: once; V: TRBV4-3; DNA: TGCGCCAGCACCCCCGGAGGGGGCGCCGACGGGGAGCTGTTTTTT; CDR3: CASTPGGGADGELFF